The 10 T cell receptor beta chains below all came from one sample that was sequenced in a study of blood T cell repertoires in COVID-19 (TCRdb year 2020). Library generation was performed with the immunoSEQ multiplex PCR assay. TCRdb provides this immuneACCESS table in a form limited to in-frame rearrangements. Some clones are lacking; in checked studies, under half of them reflect an unresolved V gene, and why the rest are absent is not known. The sample has about 200,000 clones on record, over 70% of them singletons. The leading ten clones occupy 5.5% of the sample. Sequenced input: peripheral blood. These receptors were taken from a woman in her seventies with acute or convalescent COVID-19.

The chain employs TRBV5-5 and TRBJ1-3, with D perhaps matching TRBD1 (5 bases). Germline V lookup: CDR1 SGHKS, CDR2 YYEKEE (reference sequence). Trimming took 0 bases from V and 10 from J, leaving 20 bases between them. The CDR3 loop spans 16 amino acids. The CDR3 nucleotides are TGTGCCAGCAGCTTGGCCGACAGCCCCTCTGGGCTGACCATATATTTT. Translated, it gives CASSLADSPSGLTIYF.

V usage is TRBV27 and J usage is TRBJ2-2, with 8 bases matching TRBD1. The CDR3 contains 16 residues. In germline, CDR1 is MNHEY, CDR2 SMNVEV (reference sequence). Losses at the gene ends were 3 bases for V and 3 bases for J; bases not matched to a gene: 6. In DNA, the CDR3 is TGTGCCAGCAGTTTTACCGGGACAGGTTACACCGGGGAGCTGTTTTTT. This codes for CASSFTGTGYTGELFF.

The genes are TRBV5-5 and TRBJ1-1, with D maybe TRBD1 (5 bases). The CDR3 is made up of 13 amino acids. Looked up from germline, CDR1 is SGHKS and CDR2 is YYEKEE (reference sequence). Trimming removed 9 bases from V and 3 bases from J, with 15 bases in between. DNA of the CDR3: TGTGCCACCTCTGTTACAGGAGACACTGAAGCTTTCTTT. Its translation is CATSVTGDTEAFF.

The chain has TRBV24-1 and TRBJ2-5, with 7 positions matching TRBD1. J lost 5 bases, V lost 4 bases, and 6 bases had no gene match. Germline V gives CDR1 KGHDR, CDR2 SFDVKD. The CDR3 is 14 residues long. CDR3 DNA sequence: TGTGCCACCAGTGACCACAGGGGAAGGGAGACCCAGTACTTC. Translating it yields CATSDHRGRETQYF.

V gene TRBV3-1 (or the pseudogene TRBV3-2) combines with J gene TRBJ2-7; D ambiguous. The CDR3 sequence is 14 residues long. Per the germline V gene, CDR1 is LGHDT and CDR2 is YNNKEL (reference sequence). V shed 1 base and J shed 2 bases, with 9 bases lying between them. Here the CDR3 reads CASSQVSRTYEQYF. CDR3 bases: TGTGCCAGCAGCCAAGTGTCCAGAACCTACGAGCAGTACTTC.

The chain links TRBV7-9 to TRBJ2-7; possibly TRBD1 for D (5 bases). The CDR3 sequence is 15 residues long. Trimming took 2 bases from V and 3 from J, leaving 14 bases between them. Germline CDR1 is SEHNR and CDR2 is FQNEAQ (reference sequence). CDR3 protein: CASSLSLGQDYEQYF. Here the CDR3 DNA reads TGTGCCAGCAGCTTATCCTTAGGACAAGACTACGAGCAGTACTTC.

V gene TRBV19 combines with J gene TRBJ2-5, with D perhaps TRBD2 (5 bases). CDR1 and CDR2 (germline): LNHDA, SQIVND (reference sequence). The V end lost 3 bases, the J end lost 2 bases, and 19 bases lay between the germline ends. The CDR3 is made up of 17 amino acids. The CDR3 sequence: CASSIDGRSGFQETQYF. In nucleotides, the CDR3 is TGTGCCAGTAGTATTGACGGTAGAAGCGGATTTCAAGAGACCCAGTACTTC.

The V and J genes are TRBV15 and TRBJ2-7; weak D call: TRBD2 (5 bases). Trimming left V 0 bases short and J 4 bases short, with 13 bases between. The V gene's germline CDR1 is LNHNV and CDR2 YYDKDF (reference sequence). The CDR3 totals 15 residues. CDR3 amino acids: CATSRDISREYEQYF. CDR3 nucleotide sequence: TGTGCCACCAGCAGAGATATTAGTCGGGAATACGAGCAGTACTTC.

This chain connects TRBV9 to TRBJ2-5, with 7 positions matching TRBD2. The V and J ends lost 0 bases and 3 bases, in that order; junction bases with no gene match: 14. Germline lookup yields CDR1 SGDLS and CDR2 YYNGEE. The length of the CDR3 is 18 residues. The CDR3 loop is CASSVGVGRAGPKETQYF. The CDR3 bases are TGTGCCAGCAGCGTAGGGGTGGGGCGAGCGGGGCCAAAAGAGACCCAGTACTTC.

The chain joins TRBV3-1 (or the pseudogene TRBV3-2) to TRBJ1-4; 8 bases fit TRBD1. Germline CDR1 is LGHDT and CDR2 is YNNKEL (reference sequence). V lost 1 base and J lost 7; bases outside the gene matches: 5. The CDR3 is 15 amino acids. This CDR3 is CASSQGTGKGEKLFF. The DNA of the CDR3 is TGTGCCAGCAGCCAAGGGACAGGGAAGGGTGAAAAACTGTTTTTT.